This T cell receptor (beta chain) derives from a study of blood T cell repertoires in COVID-19 (dated by TCRdb to 2020 to 2022). Notes on the research overall: The collaborator samples originated in the United States, Italy and Spain and spanned the acute and convalescent phases of COVID-19. The prospective study material was composed of cDNA or gDNA derived from T cells, B-cell-depleted T cells, or PBMCs. The dataset comprised deeply sampled blood TCRbeta repertoires from subjects exposed to, actively infected with, or recovered from COVID-19. The repertoires were released in a freely available public database intended as a resource for research on the immune response to SARS-CoV-2. Samples came from the ongoing ImmuneRACE study (first 160 participants) plus 1,254 subjects from 6 global collaborators. Nearly every sample came with metadata listing a de-identified subject ID, COVID-19 status, age in years and sex. Where available, HLA class I and class II types were obtained from metadata supplied by the sample provider rather than from assay-based typing. Study-wide conclusions, independent of this receptor: How much clinical and demographic metadata was included differed by source and by participant, and the metadata was provided uncurated.

The immunoSEQ Assay, a bias-controlled multiplex PCR, was used to amplify TCRbeta CDR3 regions from genomic DNA. As for how the authors treated the data: Within the assay, amplification of reference gene primers was used to estimate how many nucleated cells each sample contained. To quantify the absolute abundance of each unique TCRbeta CDR3 rearrangement, sequence reads were collapsed and filtered. Productive Simpson clonality was computed per sample as the square root of Simpson's diversity index over productive rearrangements. TCRdb's version of the immuneACCESS table is confined to in-frame rearrangements and falls short of the full clone set. An unresolved V gene accounts for under half of the shortfall where checked; the remainder is of unknown origin. V and J calls and clone size come straight from that table; D and trimming were deduced from the DNA. This sample comprises some 320,000 clones, more than 70% of them detected only once. 5.3% of the sample belongs to the ten largest clones.

Comments on this clone: This receptor's antigen is unknown. Base quality data are lacking; no much larger clone is found one base away.

In the prospective study, participants were about 18 to 100 years old, resided in 25 or so geographic areas of the United States, and were enrolled through a virtual design. To assign participants to cohorts, the prospective study relied on clinical history that participants themselves reported in a screening survey and a study questionnaire. Recovered participants in ImmuneRACE Cohort 3 were defined by two consecutive negative NP/OP PCR tests, clearance by a healthcare professional, or resolution of symptoms. In the prospective study, mobile phlebotomists collected whole blood, serum and a nasopharyngeal or oropharyngeal swab from each participant. Prospective study participants could optionally give additional blood draws and questionnaires over an approximately 2-month period. Blood samples from the prospective study were shipped frozen or at room temperature prior to DNA extraction. The CDR3 goes from the cysteine to the phenylalanine over 15 residues. The CDR3 DNA has 45 bases and is translated from base 1. After removal of 7 bases from V and 2 bases from J, the junction retains 7 bases not matched to a gene. The germline V gene (reference sequence) supplies CDR1 LNHDA and CDR2 SQIVND.

The material sequenced was PBMCs or T cells enriched from blood (not recorded which). The source of this sequence is a woman in her twenties or thirties who had recovered from COVID-19. The rearranged chain carries TRBV19 and TRBJ1-5, and 8 junction bases match TRBD1. CDR3 region: CASTPTGEGNQPQHF. DNA sequence: TGTGCCAGTACCCCGACAGGGGAGGGCAATCAGCCCCAGCATTTT. The CDR3, completed at both ends by the reference TRBV19 and TRBJ1-5 genes, gives the full variable domain DGGITQSPKYLFRKEGQNVTLSCEQNLNHDAMYWYRQDPGQGLRLIYYSQIVNDFQKGDIAEGYSVSREKKESFPLTVTSAQKNPTAFYLCASTPTGEGNQPQHFGDGTRLSIL.